This entry features one T cell receptor (beta chain) sequence. Antigen: not known. Germline lookup yields CDR1 WNHNN and CDR2 SYGVQD (reference sequence). V trimming: 1 base; J trimming: 0 bases; junction bases outside the gene matches: 5. The CDR3 has 17 amino acids. This specimen belongs to a study of cytomegalovirus exposure and HLA in healthy donors. The PCR contained 60 Vbeta and 13 Jbeta primers. Assay: immunoSEQ multiplex PCR; the TCRdb copy retains only in-frame clones and omits some. This sample carries some 180,000 clones, roughly 80% of them seen once, and the ten largest clones take around 1.4%. General study results and limits: Later, TCR association rates were found to vary by HLA locus, highest for DRB1 and lowest for HLA-C. It was assumed in the presence/absence analyses that sequencing depth was roughly uniform across donors. TCR beta chains numbering approximately 150 were designated cytomegalovirus-associated.

Sequenced sample: PBMCs. This receptor was taken from a girl aged 5 to 17 in good health and CMV-seropositive. This chain links TRBV10-1 with TRBJ2-1; 8 nucleotides line up with TRBD1. This CDR3 reads CASSEWDRFSSYNEQFF. In nucleotides, the CDR3 is TGCGCCAGCAGTGAGTGGGACAGGTTCAGCTCCTACAATGAGCAGTTCTTC.